This TCR beta chain was captured in a study of neoadjuvant anti-PD-1 for oral cavity cancer. At the level of the study: Patients without progression received a fourth nivolumab dose around day 43, then surgical resection on days 50-56. Overall study results and limits: Non-responders to neoadjuvant nivolumab had significantly more clonal PBMC T cells than responders.

With respect to this clone: Its antigen is unidentified.

Six replicates per PBMC sample, mostly from 450 to 600 ng of genomic DNA. The method was immunoSEQ multiplex PCR; TCRdb's version includes in-frame clones alone and lacks a portion of them. The table includes approximately 13,000 clones, around 70% detected once. Germline lookup yields CDR1 SNHLY and CDR2 FYNNEI. CDR3 length equals 15 residues. With 4 bases removed from V and 1 base from J, the gap between germline ends came to 11 bases. Time point here: after neoadjuvant nivolumab, at surgical resection. This receptor was obtained from a person aged 40 to 85 with oral cavity squamous cell carcinoma. The sample in question was PBMCs, obtained after nivolumab (anti-PD-1) treatment. The chain is built from TRBV2 and TRBJ1-5; D gene uncertain. The DNA for the CDR3 is TGTGCCAGCAGTGTTACGGTGGAAAGCAATCAGCCCCAGCATTTT. This gives the protein CASSVTVESNQPQHF.